The clone carrying this T cell receptor (beta chain) was observed many times. The data were obtained in a study of T cell repertoires in cytomegalovirus infection. Turning to the study itself: Public TCR beta signatures marked donors with CMV infection and the matching HLA.

Per germline, CDR1 SNHLY and CDR2 FYNNEI. CDR3 length: 12 amino acids. Trimming left V 4 bases short and J 6 bases short, with 10 bases between. Via MiXCR, TCRdb re-called the reads, giving one row per CDR3 protein. The table includes around 74,000 distinct CDR3 sequences, around 3.4% detected once. Sample: PBMCs. The receptor comes from a human donor in good health (CMV status not recorded). Some clones in this sample may be carry-over from other donors' samples. The chain recombines TRBV2 with TRBJ2-7; the D is unclear. In nucleotides, the CDR3 is TGTGCCAGCAGTGCCATCACCGGCGAGCAGTACTTC. Protein sequence: CASSAITGEQYF.